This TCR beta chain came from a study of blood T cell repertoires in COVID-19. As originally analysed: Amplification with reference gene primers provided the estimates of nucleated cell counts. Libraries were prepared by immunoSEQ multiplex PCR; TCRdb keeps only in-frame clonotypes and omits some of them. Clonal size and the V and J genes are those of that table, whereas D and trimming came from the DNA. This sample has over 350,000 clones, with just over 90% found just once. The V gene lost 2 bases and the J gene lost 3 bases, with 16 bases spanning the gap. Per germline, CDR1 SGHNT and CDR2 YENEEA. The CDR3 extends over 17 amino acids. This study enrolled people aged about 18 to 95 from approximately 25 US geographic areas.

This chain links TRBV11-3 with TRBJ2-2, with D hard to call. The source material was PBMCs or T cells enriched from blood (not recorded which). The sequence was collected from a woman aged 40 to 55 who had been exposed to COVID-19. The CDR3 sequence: CASSLSSLISDTGELFF. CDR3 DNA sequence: TGTGCCAGCAGCTTATCCTCACTCATCTCGGACACCGGGGAGCTGTTTTTT.